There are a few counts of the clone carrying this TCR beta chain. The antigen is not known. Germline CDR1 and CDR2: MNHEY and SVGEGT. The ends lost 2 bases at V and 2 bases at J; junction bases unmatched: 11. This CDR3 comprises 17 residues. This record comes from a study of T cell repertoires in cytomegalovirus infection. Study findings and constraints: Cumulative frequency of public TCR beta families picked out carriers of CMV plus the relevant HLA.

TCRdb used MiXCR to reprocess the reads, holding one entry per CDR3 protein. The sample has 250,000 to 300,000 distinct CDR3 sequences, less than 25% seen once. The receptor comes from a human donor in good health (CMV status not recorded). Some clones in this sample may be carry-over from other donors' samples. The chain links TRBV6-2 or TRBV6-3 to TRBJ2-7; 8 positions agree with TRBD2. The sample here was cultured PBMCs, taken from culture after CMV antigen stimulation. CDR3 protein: CASSYPTSGRAAYEQYF. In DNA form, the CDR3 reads TGTGCCAGCAGTTACCCGACGTCCGGGAGGGCTGCCTACGAGCAGTACTTC.